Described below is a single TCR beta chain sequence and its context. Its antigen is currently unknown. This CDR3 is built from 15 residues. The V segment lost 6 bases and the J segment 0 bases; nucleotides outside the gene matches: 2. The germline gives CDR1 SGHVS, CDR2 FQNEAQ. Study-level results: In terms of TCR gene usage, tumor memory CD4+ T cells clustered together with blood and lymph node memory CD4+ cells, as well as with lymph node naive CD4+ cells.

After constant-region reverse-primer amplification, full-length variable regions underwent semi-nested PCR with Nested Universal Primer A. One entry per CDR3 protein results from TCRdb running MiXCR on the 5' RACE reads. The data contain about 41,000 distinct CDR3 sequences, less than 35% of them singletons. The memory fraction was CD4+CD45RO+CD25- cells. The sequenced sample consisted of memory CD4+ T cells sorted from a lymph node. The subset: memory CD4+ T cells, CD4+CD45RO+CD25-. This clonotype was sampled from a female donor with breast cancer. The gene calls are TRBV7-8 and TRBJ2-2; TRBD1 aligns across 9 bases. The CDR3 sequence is CASRRQGANTGELFF. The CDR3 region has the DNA TGTGCCAGCAGGCGACAGGGGGCGAACACCGGGGAGCTGTTTTTT.